Presented here are 19 T cell receptor beta chains from one specimen sequenced in a study of cytomegalovirus exposure and HLA in healthy donors. The study ran its PCR with 60 Vbeta and 13 Jbeta primers. Profiled with immunoSEQ multiplex PCR; TCRdb holds only in-frame clones, not every one. The sample lists around 120,000 clones; 70% to 85% were seen once. The sample comprised PBMCs. The origin of the receptors is a human donor in good health.

The chain links TRBV19 to TRBJ1-3; TRBD1 aligns across 7 bases. Trimming removed 7 bases from V and 0 bases from J; junction bases left unmatched: 9. The CDR3 has 16 amino acids. Germline assignment: CDR1 LNHDA and CDR2 SQIVND (reference sequence). In DNA form, the CDR3 reads TGTGCCAGTACCGCTAAGGGACAGCTCTCTGGAAACACCATATATTTT. It translates to CASTAKGQLSGNTIYF.

The chain is built from TRBV6-1 and TRBJ2-7; 14 bases fit TRBD2. The CDR3 is 15 amino acids. Germline CDR1 is MNHNS and CDR2 is SASEGT. Trimming took 7 bases from V and 5 from J; bases not matched to a gene: 7. CDR3 nucleotide sequence: TGTGCCAGCACTGGGGGACTAGCGGGAGTTGACGAGCAGTACTTC. This codes for CASTGGLAGVDEQYF.

The chain employs TRBV6-1 and TRBJ1-1; D unclear. The CDR3 covers 13 residues. Trimming shortened V by 3 bases and J by 10 bases, and 15 bases separated the two germline ends. Germline V gene lookup returns CDR1 MNHNS and CDR2 SASEGT. CDR3 sequence (DNA): TGTGCCAGCAGTGACCCCGACATCCCAGGAGCTTTCTTT. Residues: CASSDPDIPGAFF.

The CDR3 coding sequence is TGCAGTGCTAGATACTCTCACGAGCAGTACTTC. This sequence encodes CSARYSHEQYF. This chain joins TRBV20-1 and TRBJ2-7; D unclear. The CDR3 contains 11 residues. V shed 2 bases and J shed 5 bases, with 7 bases lying between them. Germline V CDR1 and CDR2: DFQATT, SNEGSKA (reference sequence).

This clone appeared a few times. The rearrangement links TRBV19 to TRBJ2-2, with 8 bases fitting TRBD2. CDR3 size: 16 residues. Losses at the gene ends were 3 bases for V and 7 bases for J; bases not matched to a gene: 10. Germline-derived CDR1 and CDR2 are LNHDA and SQIVND (reference sequence). CDR3 sequence reads: CASSMTSAGEHGELFF. The CDR3 nucleotides read TGTGCCAGTAGTATGACTTCAGCGGGAGAGCACGGGGAGCTGTTTTTT.

The rearrangement uses TRBV6-1 and TRBJ1-5, with D uncertain. The CDR3 runs 13 residues. Trimming stripped 3 bases from V and 1 base from J, with 4 bases between. Germline CDR1 is MNHNS and CDR2 is SASEGT. The CDR3 region is CASSDLSNQPQHF. DNA for the CDR3: TGTGCCAGCAGTGATCTGAGCAATCAGCCCCAGCATTTT.

The chain employs TRBV27 and TRBJ1-6; 9 bases are shared with TRBD1. The CDR3 loop spans 16 amino acids. V shed 3 bases and J 0 bases; nucleotides not matched to a gene: 0. Germline CDR1 reads MNHEY; CDR2 reads SMNVEV (reference sequence). CDR3 sequence (DNA): TGTGCCAGCAGTTTGACAGGGGGCTCCTATAATTCACCCCTCCACTTT. Translated, it gives CASSLTGGSYNSPLHF.

This rearrangement joins TRBV10-3 to TRBJ1-2, with TRBD1 matching 11 bases. This CDR3 contains 15 residues. V was pared by 3 bases and J by 8 bases, with 8 bases of the junction left unmatched. CDR1 ENHRY and CDR2 SYGVKD come from the germline V gene. In nucleotides, the CDR3 is TGTGCCATCAGTGAAAGGGGACAGGGGGATCAGGGCTACACCTTC. It is translated as CAISERGQGDQGYTF.

The rearrangement joins TRBV11-2 to TRBJ2-6; D remains unclear. V was shortened by 5 bases and J by 0 bases, with 8 bases between the two germline ends. The CDR3 extends over 15 amino acids. The germline CDR1 and CDR2 sequences are SGHAT and FQNNGV. CDR3 DNA sequence: TGTGCCAGCAGCCTACTGTTCTCTGGGGCCAACGTCCTGACTTTC. This encodes CASSLLFSGANVLTF.

This clone has a single count. The chain combines TRBV10-3 with TRBJ2-3; 7 bases fit TRBD2. Looked up from germline, CDR1 is ENHRY and CDR2 is SYGVKD. V gave up 8 bases and J gave up 1 base; unmatched junction bases: 6. CDR3 size: 14 residues. CDR3 sequence reads: CAIESREGTDTQYF. In nucleotides, the CDR3 is TGTGCCATCGAGAGTCGGGAGGGCACAGATACGCAGTATTTT.

The CDR3 nucleotides read TGTGCCTGGAGCGGGGGGCGAAGTGAGCAGTTCTTC. Its translation: CAWSGGRSEQFF. V gene TRBV30 combines with J gene TRBJ2-1; the D gene is possibly TRBD2 (7 bases). CDR3 length equals 12 residues. Germline loops: CDR1 GTSNPN, CDR2 SVGIG (reference sequence). Trimming shortened V by 3 bases and J by 9 bases, and 12 bases separated the two germline ends.

This chain connects TRBV5-5 to TRBJ1-2; 8 nucleotides align to TRBD1. This CDR3 spans 17 amino acids. Germline assignment: CDR1 SGHKS and CDR2 YYEKEE (reference sequence). With 0 bases clipped from V and 3 bases from J, the junction kept 10 bases outside the gene matches. The CDR3 nucleotides read TGTGCCAGCAGCTTGGATTTCGTTTTACAGGGGGACTATGGCTACACCTTC. Protein product: CASSLDFVLQGDYGYTF.

The J gene is TRBJ1-2, the V gene TRBV19; no firm D call. CDR3 length: 11 amino acids. V lost 8 bases to trimming and J lost 1 base, with 5 bases between them. CDR1 is LNHDA, CDR2 SQIVND, per germline (reference sequence). The CDR3 spells CASGSNYGYTF. As DNA, the CDR3 is TGTGCCAGTGGGAGTAACTATGGCTACACCTTC.

The chain is built from TRBV6-5 and TRBJ2-7, with a weak D call TRBD2 (5 bases). This CDR3 region has 14 residues. V was trimmed by 5 bases and J by 2 bases, leaving 13 bases between them. Per germline, CDR1 MNHEY and CDR2 SVGAGI. CDR3 residues: CASSEGLIPYEQYF. The DNA for the CDR3 is TGTGCCAGCAGTGAAGGACTTATACCCTACGAGCAGTACTTC.

The rearrangement links TRBV19 to TRBJ2-5, with D possibly matching TRBD2 (7 bases). The CDR3 spans 16 residues. The V end lost 6 bases, the J end lost 4 bases, and 21 bases lay between the germline ends. The V gene's germline CDR1 is LNHDA and CDR2 SQIVND (reference sequence). The CDR3 region has the DNA TGTGCCAGTAGCCGTACGGGGGGCGGGATACCAGAGACCCAGTACTTC. Residues: CASSRTGGGIPETQYF. The variable domain in full, with the rest retrieved from reference TRBV19 and TRBJ2-5, is DGGITQSPKYLFRKEGQNVTLSCEQNLNHDAMYWYRQDPGQGLRLIYYSQIVNDFQKGDIAEGYSVSREKKESFPLTVTSAQKNPTAFYLCASSRTGGGIPETQYFGPGTRLLVL.

V usage is TRBV19 and J usage is TRBJ2-3, with 12 bases fitting TRBD2. Germline V lookup: CDR1 LNHDA, CDR2 SQIVND (reference sequence). The CDR3 totals 16 residues. Trimming removed 5 bases from V and 3 bases from J; junction bases left unmatched: 6. CDR3 sequence (DNA): TGTGCCAGTAGTTACAGACTAGCGGGAGATACAGATACGCAGTATTTT. It codes for CASSYRLAGDTDTQYF. Full variable domain (missing parts from reference TRBV19 and TRBJ2-3): DGGITQSPKYLFRKEGQNVTLSCEQNLNHDAMYWYRQDPGQGLRLIYYSQIVNDFQKGDIAEGYSVSREKKESFPLTVTSAQKNPTAFYLCASSYRLAGDTDTQYFGPGTRLTVL.

This clone was picked up a small number of times. This rearrangement joins TRBV27 to TRBJ2-6; 7 nucleotides match TRBD2. The ends lost 4 bases at V and 3 bases at J; junction bases unmatched: 3. The CDR3 is 15 amino acids. In germline, CDR1 is MNHEY, CDR2 SMNVEV (reference sequence). CDR3 residues: CASSYSGGGANVLTF. The CDR3 DNA reads as TGTGCCAGCAGTTACTCGGGGGGTGGGGCCAACGTCCTGACTTTC.

The chain recombines TRBV19 with TRBJ2-4, with D possibly being TRBD2 (6 bases). The CDR3 extends over 14 amino acids. Germline CDR1 is LNHDA and CDR2 is SQIVND (reference sequence). V lost 5 bases and J lost 7, with 15 bases in between. The CDR3 DNA is TGTGCCAGTAGTTCACCGGGACTGAACAACATTCAGTACTTC. Encoded protein: CASSSPGLNNIQYF. The full variable domain, its missing parts supplied by reference TRBV19 and TRBJ2-4, is DGGITQSPKYLFRKEGQNVTLSCEQNLNHDAMYWYRQDPGQGLRLIYYSQIVNDFQKGDIAEGYSVSREKKESFPLTVTSAQKNPTAFYLCASSSPGLNNIQYFGAGTRLSVL.

The chain has TRBV6-1 and TRBJ1-2, with TRBD1 matching over 8 bases. CDR3 length equals 15 residues. V trimming: 7 bases; J trimming: 5 bases; junction bases outside the gene matches: 12. Germline V gene lookup returns CDR1 MNHNS and CDR2 SASEGT. CDR3 sequence reads: CASIEAQGARYGYTF. In DNA, the CDR3 is TGTGCCAGCATCGAGGCCCAGGGGGCACGGTATGGCTACACCTTC.